The clone carrying this T cell receptor (beta chain) was found many times. J gave up 7 bases and V 2 bases, and 6 bases lay outside the gene matches. The CDR3 runs to 15 residues. Per germline, CDR1 SGHTA and CDR2 FQGTGA. These data come from a study of T cells in Graves' hyperthyroidism and ophthalmopathy. Across the study: Peripheral blood samples were taken at initial diagnosis, prior to any treatment.

What was amplified from RNA transcripts were TCR beta CDR3 regions. First-round RT-PCR with HTBI primers amplified the TCR CDR3 region. One entry per CDR3 protein results from TCRdb running MiXCR on the multiplex PCR reads. The sample yields nearly 600,000 distinct CDR3 sequences, around 14% seen once. Sequencing was done on a sample of blood. V usage is TRBV7-3 and J usage is TRBJ2-1; TRBD2 matches 9 bases. The receptor's source is a woman aged 18-29 years with Graves' ophthalmopathy. The CDR3 DNA sequence: TGTGCCAGCAGCTTATCTAGCGGGGTAGCGAATGAGCAGTTCTTC. Its protein is CASSLSSGVANEQFF.